This entry concerns a single TCR beta chain. The antigen is unknown. The data derive from a study of cytomegalovirus exposure and HLA in healthy donors. On the study more broadly: About 80 million unique TCRs from HLA-typed donors were held in an early data release. Study results and caveats: A previous analysis found most TCR beta V segments productive roughly 87% or roughly 30% of the time.

A multiplex PCR was run with 60 Vbeta primers and 13 Jbeta primers. Repertoires were generated with immunoSEQ multiplex PCR, while TCRdb's copy carries only in-frame clones and drops some. The sample carries roughly 120,000 clones, over 65% recorded once. The CDR3 extends over 15 amino acids. Per the germline V gene, CDR1 is SGHVS and CDR2 is FQNEAQ. Trimming removed 5 bases from V and 0 bases from J; junction bases left unmatched: 1. Sequenced sample: PBMCs. This TCR was sampled from a man aged 30 to 45 in good health and CMV-seropositive. This chain links TRBV7-8 with TRBJ1-4; TRBD1 aligns across 9 bases. The CDR3 reads CASSRQGATNEKLFF. The CDR3 coding sequence is TGTGCCAGCAGCCGACAGGGGGCAACTAATGAAAAACTGTTTTTT.